This is a list of T cell receptor beta chains from one sample in a study of blood T cell repertoires in COVID-19. Profiling relied on immunoSEQ multiplex PCR, and the TCRdb table lists in-frame clones only, not all of them. The data show roughly 280,000 clones, 88% seen once. The sequenced sample was peripheral blood. Source of these receptors: a woman in her twenties or thirties with COVID-19, enrolled during active disease. The CDR3 runs from the conserved cysteine through the conserved F or W. The D gene is left open where the match is weak. Expanded clones get a size class; other rows say once, few or many, or leave the size out.

size: .; J: TRBJ2-6; V: TRBV7-2; D: .; DNA: TGTGCCAGCAGCTTACGTTCAGGGTCGGGGGCCAACGTCCTGACTTTC; CDR3: CASSLRSGSGANVLTF
size: once; J: TRBJ2-3; V: TRBV7-2; D: .; DNA: TGTGCCAGCAGCCCCACCGGGAGTCCAGATACGCAGTATTTT; CDR3: CASSPTGSPDTQYF
size: once; J: TRBJ2-2; V: TRBV30; D: .; DNA: TGTGCCTGGGACCGCGGGGCGAACACCGGGGAGCTGTTTTTT; CDR3: CAWDRGANTGELFF
size: .; J: TRBJ1-6; V: TRBV6-5; D: TRBD1; DNA: TGTGCCAGCAGTTACTCGGGGACAGAGAATTCACCCCTCCACTTT; CDR3: CASSYSGTENSPLHF
size: .; J: TRBJ1-1; V: TRBV12-5; D: .; DNA: TGTGCTAGTGCCTTGGGGGGGGTGGCCACTGAAGCTTTCTTT; CDR3: CASALGGVATEAFF
size: .; J: TRBJ2-7; V: TRBV11-3; D: .; DNA: TGTGCCAGCAGCCCCCCCGGACAGGGCAGAGCGGGACTCGAGCAGTACTTC; CDR3: CASSPPGQGRAGLEQYF
size: .; J: TRBJ2-5; V: TRBV28; D: TRBD2; DNA: TGTGCCAGCAGCTCAATCCCGGGACTAGCGGGCCCGACAGTCCAAGAGACCCAGTACTTC; CDR3: CASSSIPGLAGPTVQETQYF
size: .; J: TRBJ2-2; V: TRBV29-1; D: .; DNA: TGCAGTGCTCAGGGGGGAATCACCGGGGAGCTGTTTTTT; CDR3: CSAQGGITGELFF
size: .; J: TRBJ2-7; V: TRBV9; D: TRBD2; DNA: TGTGCCAGCAGCCCAGAGCGGGAGCCTAACGAGCAGTACTTC; CDR3: CASSPEREPNEQYF
size: .; J: TRBJ1-2; V: TRBV30; D: .; DNA: TGTGCCTGGAGTGTTGTGGGGCGAGGCTACACCTTC; CDR3: CAWSVVGRGYTF
size: .; J: TRBJ2-7; V: TRBV5-4; D: TRBD1; DNA: TGTGCCAGCAGCTTGGAACCGGGACAGGGCTACGAGCAGTACTTC; CDR3: CASSLEPGQGYEQYF
size: .; J: TRBJ2-3; V: TRBV11-2; D: TRBD2; DNA: TGTGCCAGCAGCCTCGGACTAGCGGGAACCACAGATACGCAGTATTTT; CDR3: CASSLGLAGTTDTQYF
size: .; J: TRBJ1-5; V: TRBV7-2; D: .; DNA: TGTGCCACTCAGGACACTGGAGGCAATCAGCCCCAGCATTTT; CDR3: CATQDTGGNQPQHF
size: .; J: TRBJ2-7; V: TRBV12-5; D: TRBD2; DNA: TGTGCTAGTGGCCGAGCGGGACTAGCGAAAGTAGGGCAGTACTTC; CDR3: CASGRAGLAKVGQYF
size: .; J: TRBJ1-2; V: TRBV6-5; D: .; DNA: TGTGCCAGCTCCAGCGGGCCTAACTATGGCTACACCTTC; CDR3: CASSSGPNYGYTF
size: .; J: TRBJ1-1; V: TRBV6-6; D: TRBD1; DNA: TGTGCCAGCAGCCCGAGGGGGCTAGGAACTGAAGCTTTCTTT; CDR3: CASSPRGLGTEAFF
size: .; J: TRBJ1-4; V: TRBV24-1; D: .; DNA: TGTGCCACCAGTGATTCAGGGTTGGGTAATGAAAAACTGTTTTTT; CDR3: CATSDSGLGNEKLFF
size: .; J: TRBJ1-4; V: TRBV15; D: .; DNA: TGTGCCACCAGCAGGCAGGACAGACAGAATGAAAAACTGTTTTTT; CDR3: CATSRQDRQNEKLFF
size: .; J: TRBJ1-5; V: TRBV7-2; D: .; DNA: TGTGCCAGCAGCCCCCCGGGCAATCAGCCCCAGCATTTT; CDR3: CASSPPGNQPQHF
size: .; J: TRBJ1-2; V: TRBV7-9; D: TRBD1; DNA: TGTGCCAGCAGCTTGACAGGGGGCTATGGCTACACCTTC; CDR3: CASSLTGGYGYTF
size: once; J: TRBJ2-1; V: TRBV12-3/TRBV12-4; D: .; DNA: TGTGCCAGCAGTTTCCCTGGAGAGGATGAGCAGTTCTTC; CDR3: CASSFPGEDEQFF
size: .; J: TRBJ2-5; V: TRBV28; D: .; DNA: TGTGCCAGCAGTGACAGCCGGTACCAAGAGACCCAGTACTTC; CDR3: CASSDSRYQETQYF
size: .; J: TRBJ1-1; V: TRBV5-1; D: TRBD1; DNA: TGCGCCAGCAGCTTGGGGACAGGGGCGAACACTGAAGCTTTCTTT; CDR3: CASSLGTGANTEAFF
size: .; J: TRBJ1-5; V: TRBV9; D: .; DNA: TGTGCCAGCAGCGTAGGGGGAGGGCCGGGTCAGCCCCAGCATTTT; CDR3: CASSVGGGPGQPQHF
size: .; J: TRBJ1-5; V: TRBV9; D: .; DNA: TGTGCCAGCAGCGTAGCTCATGGGTTCAGGCAGCCCCAGCATTTT; CDR3: CASSVAHGFRQPQHF
size: .; J: TRBJ2-2; V: TRBV5-1; D: .; DNA: TGCGCCAGCAGGTTCACGGACACCGGGGAGCTGTTTTTT; CDR3: CASRFTDTGELFF
size: .; J: TRBJ1-2; V: TRBV25-1; D: .; DNA: TGTGCCAGCAGTGAATATGCCGGCGAGGGCTATGGCTACACCTTC; CDR3: CASSEYAGEGYGYTF
size: .; J: TRBJ2-4; V: TRBV9; D: .; DNA: TGTGCCAGCAGCGTAGCCCCGACCAGCGAGGCCAAAAACATTCAGTACTTC; CDR3: CASSVAPTSEAKNIQYF
size: .; J: TRBJ2-5; V: TRBV6-1; D: TRBD1; DNA: TGTGCCAGCAGAGACAGGGGCGAGACCCAGTACTTC; CDR3: CASRDRGETQYF
size: .; J: TRBJ2-6; V: TRBV2; D: .; DNA: TGTGCCAGCACGCGGGAACAGTCTGGGGCCAACGTCCTGACTTTC; CDR3: CASTREQSGANVLTF
size: .; J: TRBJ1-1; V: TRBV6-6; D: .; DNA: TGTGCCAGCAGTTACGGTCCTGAGGACACTGAAGCTTTCTTT; CDR3: CASSYGPEDTEAFF
size: once; J: TRBJ2-1; V: TRBV15; D: .; DNA: TGTGCCACCAGCAGAGATAGGCTAGGGGGTGAGCAGTTCTTC; CDR3: CATSRDRLGGEQFF
size: .; J: TRBJ2-3; V: TRBV13; D: TRBD2; DNA: TGTGCCAGCCTCGACGGGAGGGGGAACACAGATACGCAGTATTTT; CDR3: CASLDGRGNTDTQYF
size: .; J: TRBJ1-5; V: TRBV28; D: TRBD1; DNA: TGTGCCAGCAGCGACAGGGAATATAGCAATCAGCCCCAGCATTTT; CDR3: CASSDREYSNQPQHF
size: few; J: TRBJ2-2; V: TRBV5-1; D: TRBD1; DNA: TGCGCCAGCAGCTTGAATGGACAGGGGAACACCGGGGAGCTGTTTTTT; CDR3: CASSLNGQGNTGELFF
size: few; J: TRBJ1-6; V: TRBV5-6; D: .; DNA: TGTGCCAGCAGCTTCAAAACAGGGATTGCCTCTTCACCCCTCCACTTT; CDR3: CASSFKTGIASSPLHF
size: .; J: TRBJ2-7; V: TRBV2; D: TRBD1; DNA: TGTGCCAGCAGTAAAGGACAGGTGTCTTTCTACGAGCAGTACTTC; CDR3: CASSKGQVSFYEQYF
size: once; J: TRBJ2-1; V: TRBV2; D: .; DNA: TGTGCCAGCGGGGCTGCCTCCTACAATGAGCAGTTCTTC; CDR3: CASGAASYNEQFF
size: .; J: TRBJ2-5; V: TRBV7-9; D: TRBD2; DNA: TGTGCCAGCAGCTCCCCTCTAGCGGGAGGAGAGACCCAGTACTTC; CDR3: CASSSPLAGGETQYF
size: .; J: TRBJ2-7; V: TRBV7-7; D: TRBD1; DNA: TGTGCTAGCAGCCAGGGGGACAGGGACTACGAGCAGTACTTC; CDR3: CASSQGDRDYEQYF
size: .; J: TRBJ2-7; V: TRBV19; D: TRBD2; DNA: TGTGCCAGTAGCTACGGGACTAGCGGACAGGCTTCCTACGAGCAGTACTTC; CDR3: CASSYGTSGQASYEQYF
size: few; J: TRBJ1-4; V: TRBV28; D: .; DNA: TGTGCCAGCAGGGGGCTCTTAGGAAAACTGTTTTTT; CDR3: CASRGLLGKLFF
size: .; J: TRBJ2-7; V: TRBV6-2/TRBV6-3; D: TRBD2; DNA: TGTGCCAGCAGTTACCCCCCATTAGGACTAGCCCTGTTCGAGCAGTACTTC; CDR3: CASSYPPLGLALFEQYF
size: .; J: TRBJ2-7; V: TRBV27; D: TRBD1; DNA: TGTGCCAGCAGTTCCGGGGAATTCAGGGGGCAACGTTACGAGCAGTACTTC; CDR3: CASSSGEFRGQRYEQYF
size: .; J: TRBJ2-3; V: TRBV24-1; D: .; DNA: TGTGCCACCAGTGATTTTAGCCCCGGAGGCACAGATACGCAGTATTTT; CDR3: CATSDFSPGGTDTQYF
size: .; J: TRBJ2-1; V: TRBV7-9; D: TRBD2; DNA: TGTGCCAGCAGCTTAGATCTAGCGGGGAGCTCCTACAATGAGCAGTTCTTC; CDR3: CASSLDLAGSSYNEQFF
size: .; J: TRBJ1-5; V: TRBV19; D: .; DNA: TGTGCCAGTAGTATTTTACCAGATAGCAATCAGCCCCAGCATTTT; CDR3: CASSILPDSNQPQHF